Only one count was recorded for the clone carrying this T cell receptor beta chain. As originally analysed: How many nucleated cells were present was estimated from reference gene primer amplification. Data came from immunoSEQ multiplex PCR; TCRdb stores just in-frame clones and leaves some out. Clone size and the V and J calls come from that table; the DNA yielded D and trimming. The sample consists of about 140,000 clones, just over 85% of them appearing once. CDR1 and CDR2 (germline): MGHRA, YSYEKL. The CDR3 spans 14 residues. V was trimmed by 1 base and J by 5 bases, leaving 8 bases between them. This sample is part of a study of blood T cell repertoires in COVID-19. Study context: Sites across the United States, Italy and Spain contributed samples from acute and convalescent COVID-19. PBMCs, B-cell-depleted T cells, or T cells provided the cDNA or gDNA that made up the material.

This chain joins TRBV4-1 and TRBJ2-2; D ambiguous. This TCR came from an older woman with acute or convalescent COVID-19. Sequencing used peripheral blood. Here the CDR3 DNA reads TGCGCCAGCAGCCAAGGGCACCATACCGGGGAGCTGTTTTTT. It encodes CASSQGHHTGELFF.